These T cell receptor beta chains were read from a single sample in a study of cytomegalovirus exposure and HLA in healthy donors. TCRdb keeps only in-frame clones here, not all; method: immunoSEQ multiplex PCR. The sample has some 120,000 clones, 73% seen once; the top ten hold about 2.1%. The sequenced material came from PBMCs. Receptors originate from a woman in her thirties or forties in good health and CMV-seropositive. Both conserved end residues are part of each CDR3. D genes are given only for firm matches. The size field is filled for only some rows; it gives once, few, many or a size class.

TRBV29-1	13	TRBJ1-4	TRBD1	few	TGCAGCGTCCGGACAGGGGGGGATGAAAAACTGTTTTTT	CSVRTGGDEKLFF
TRBV28	15	TRBJ2-7	TRBD1	.	TGTGCCAGCAGAAGTGAGACAGGGGTCGCCTACGAGCAGTACTTC	CASRSETGVAYEQYF
TRBV9	16	TRBJ2-7	.	.	TGTGCCAGCAGCGTAGGGAGCGGGCCTAGCTCCTACGAGCAGTACTTC	CASSVGSGPSSYEQYF
TRBV4-2	16	TRBJ1-4	TRBD1	.	TGTGCCAGCAGCCAAAGGGGGCAGGGGTATAATGAAAAACTGTTTTTT	CASSQRGQGYNEKLFF
TRBV19	14	TRBJ1-1	TRBD1	.	TGTGCCAGTAGTACGCGACAGGGCCGGACTGAAGCTTTCTTT	CASSTRQGRTEAFF
TRBV5-4	13	TRBJ2-2	.	.	TGTGCCAGCAGCTTGGAAGGAGTCGGGGAGCTGTTTTTT	CASSLEGVGELFF
TRBV27	15	TRBJ2-2	TRBD1	.	TGTGCCAGCTGGAGGGGGACAGGGTTGACCGGGGAGCTGTTTTTT	CASWRGTGLTGELFF
TRBV19	18	TRBJ2-5	.	.	TGTGCCAGTAGTATAGATCTGACCGGGACACCCAAGCGGGAGACCCAGTACTTC	CASSIDLTGTPKRETQYF
TRBV27	15	TRBJ2-1	TRBD2	.	TGTGCCAGCAGTTTAGTGCCGGGACTAGGACATGAGCAGTTCTTC	CASSLVPGLGHEQFF
TRBV27	13	TRBJ2-7	.	.	TGTGCCAGCAGTTTCTCATTCGGAGTCGAGCAGTACTTC	CASSFSFGVEQYF
TRBV5-5	15	TRBJ2-1	.	.	TGTGCCAGCACGGTGGAGGATGGGATTTACAATGAGCAGTTCTTC	CASTVEDGIYNEQFF
TRBV5-4	16	TRBJ2-5	.	few	TGTGCCAGCAGCCCGGTCGGGGAAGGGTCAAGAGAGAACCAGTACTTC	CASSPVGEGSRENQYF
TRBV30	13	TRBJ1-1	.	.	TGTGCCTGGAGGTACAGGCGGAACACTGAAGCTTTCTTT	CAWRYRRNTEAFF
TRBV30	12	TRBJ1-6	.	few	TGTGCCTGGAGTTCATTAGTTTCACCCCTCCACTTT	CAWSSLVSPLHF
TRBV10-2	12	TRBJ1-5	.	.	TGCGCCAGCAGCCACACGAATCAGCCCCAGCATTTT	CASSHTNQPQHF
TRBV7-2	15	TRBJ2-7	.	.	TGTGCCAGCAGTTTGGGGACATACCTTTACTACGAGCAGTACTTC	CASSLGTYLYYEQYF
TRBV2	13	TRBJ1-2	.	.	TGTGCCAGCAGTGACAGTCCTAACTATGGCTACACCTTC	CASSDSPNYGYTF
TRBV6-6	14	TRBJ2-5	.	.	TGTGCCAGCAGTTACTCGCGGCTTCAAGAGACCCAGTACTTC	CASSYSRLQETQYF
TRBV7-2	13	TRBJ2-7	.	.	TGTGCCAGCAGCTCCACTAGAAACTACGAGCAGTACTTC	CASSSTRNYEQYF
TRBV7-2	19	TRBJ1-5	TRBD1	.	TGTGCCAGCAGCTTACCCCTTCGAGGGGGCAGGGAGAAAGGTCAGCCCCAGCATTTT	CASSLPLRGGREKGQPQHF
TRBV9	16	TRBJ2-3	.	.	TGTGCCAGCAGCTTAGGTGGAGGTTCAGCAACAGATACGCAGTATTTT	CASSLGGGSATDTQYF
TRBV5-4	16	TRBJ2-7	TRBD2	.	TGTGCCAGCAGTTTAGGATTCAGCGGGAGCTCCTACGAGCAGTACTTC	CASSLGFSGSSYEQYF
TRBV7-9	14	TRBJ1-1	.	.	TGTGCCAGCAGCCCCATACAGGGCGCCCCTGAAGCTTTCTTT	CASSPIQGAPEAFF
TRBV11-1	17	TRBJ2-2	.	few	TGTGCCAGCAGCCCAGGGTTGTGGGCGCCGAACACCGGGGAGCTGTTTTTT	CASSPGLWAPNTGELFF
TRBV6-6	13	TRBJ1-1	TRBD1	.	TGTGCCAGCAGTTCGACAGGGGACACTGAAGCTTTCTTT	CASSSTGDTEAFF
TRBV9	16	TRBJ1-1	TRBD1	once	TGTGCCAGCAGCGTGACAGGGGAAAACGACGACGCTGAAGCTTTCTTT	CASSVTGENDDAEAFF
TRBV28	15	TRBJ1-5	TRBD1	.	TGTGCCAGCAATGTAGGACAGGGGATCTTTCAGCCCCAGCATTTT	CASNVGQGIFQPQHF